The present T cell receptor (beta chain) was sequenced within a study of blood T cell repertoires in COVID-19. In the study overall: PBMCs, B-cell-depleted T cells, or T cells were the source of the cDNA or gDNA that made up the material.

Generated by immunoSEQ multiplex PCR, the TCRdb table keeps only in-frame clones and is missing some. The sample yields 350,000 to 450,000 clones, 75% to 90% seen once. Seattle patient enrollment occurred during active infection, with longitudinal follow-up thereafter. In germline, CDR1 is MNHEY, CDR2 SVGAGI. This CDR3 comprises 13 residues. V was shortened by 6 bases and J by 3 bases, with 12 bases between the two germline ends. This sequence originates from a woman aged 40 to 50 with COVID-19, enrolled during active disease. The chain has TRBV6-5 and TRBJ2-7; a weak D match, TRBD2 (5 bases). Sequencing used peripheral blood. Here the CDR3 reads CASSPFRGYEQYF. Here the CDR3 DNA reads TGTGCCAGCAGCCCCTTTCGGGGCTACGAGCAGTACTTC.